These 27 T cell receptor beta chains came from one sample sequenced in a study of OX40 agonist ivuxolimab in advanced cancers. Using immunoSEQ multiplex PCR, the repertoire was profiled, and TCRdb retains in-frame clones only, with some absent. The sample holds around 35,000 clones, roughly 80% seen once. Sequenced here: CD4+ or CD8+ T cells sorted from blood, sampled in a trial of the OX40 agonist ivuxolimab. Receptors were obtained from an adult with an advanced solid tumor such as melanoma, head and neck, liver or kidney cancer.

This rearrangement joins TRBV6-1 to TRBJ1-1, with TRBD1 as a possible D gene (5 bases). Trimming removed 4 bases from V and 5 bases from J, with 14 bases in between. Germline V lookup: CDR1 MNHNS, CDR2 SASEGT. The CDR3 consists of 14 residues. The CDR3 loop is CASSVGWDSTEAFF. CDR3 bases: TGTGCCAGCAGTGTGGGCTGGGACTCAACTGAAGCTTTCTTT.

The CDR3 loop reads CASSPGTLEKLFF. CDR3 nucleotide sequence: TGTGCCAGTAGTCCGGGGACACTGGAAAAACTGTTTTTT. This sequence joins TRBV19 and TRBJ1-4, with a weak D call TRBD1 (6 bases). The CDR3 totals 13 residues. The ends were cut back, 5 bases at V and 8 bases at J, with 12 bases in the middle. From germline, CDR1 is LNHDA and CDR2 SQIVND (reference sequence).

This sequence joins TRBV27 and TRBJ2-3, with 8 bases aligning to TRBD1. The CDR3 runs to 17 residues. Trimming took 5 bases from V and 2 from J; bases not matched to a gene: 12. Germline V gene lookup returns CDR1 MNHEY and CDR2 SMNVEV (reference sequence). CDR3 DNA: TGTGCCAGCAGTGTCACCCATGGACAGGGAACCACAGATACGCAGTATTTT. It is translated as CASSVTHGQGTTDTQYF.

V usage is TRBV30 and J usage is TRBJ1-5; D gene ambiguous. Germline lookup yields CDR1 GTSNPN and CDR2 SVGIG (reference sequence). The CDR3 sequence is 15 residues long. V was pared by 1 base and J by 0 bases, with 10 bases between. CDR3 loop: CAWSAVLNSNQPQHF. In DNA form, the CDR3 reads TGTGCCTGGAGTGCCGTACTGAATAGCAATCAGCCCCAGCATTTT.

For this clone: The junction shows a germline mismatch at one end, possibly a read error. The chain joins TRBV19 to TRBJ2-2; 13 bases are a match to TRBD2. Germline V lookup: CDR1 LNHDA, CDR2 SQIVND (reference sequence). This CDR3 is built from 18 residues. The CDR3 nucleotides read TGTGCCAGTAGTATCGTACTAGCGGGAGGGGAGAACACCGGGGAGCTGCTTTTT. Protein sequence: CASSIVLAGGENTGELLF.

The chain carries TRBV27 and TRBJ1-2, with 10 positions matching TRBD1. The V segment lost 5 bases and the J segment 8 bases; nucleotides outside the gene matches: 5. Germline CDR1 is MNHEY and CDR2 is SMNVEV (reference sequence). This CDR3 comprises 13 residues. CDR3 loop: CASSDRGRSGYTF. CDR3 sequence (DNA): TGTGCCAGCAGTGACAGGGGGCGCAGCGGCTACACCTTC.

V is TRBV11-2 and J is TRBJ2-5, with 12 nucleotides matching TRBD2. Germline V gene data show CDR1 as SGHAT and CDR2 as FQNNGV. This CDR3 comprises 18 residues. Germline trimming cut 0 bases from V and 5 bases from J; bases unmatched to any gene: 10. CDR3 residues: CASSLDMRLAGVRETQYF. CDR3 DNA: TGTGCCAGCAGCTTAGATATGCGACTAGCGGGAGTGCGGGAGACCCAGTACTTC. Looking up the rest from reference TRBV11-2 and TRBJ2-5 gives the full variable domain: EAGVAQSPRYKIIEKRQSVAFWCNPISGHATLYWYQQILGQGPKLLIQFQNNGVVDDSQLPKDRFSAERLKGVDSTLKIQPAKLEDSAVYLCASSLDMRLAGVRETQYFGPGTRLLVL.

The chain joins TRBV7-8 to TRBJ1-3; 9 positions match TRBD1. From germline, CDR1 is SGHVS and CDR2 FQNEAQ. The V gene end was trimmed by 3 bases and the J gene end by 3 bases; junction bases not matched to a gene: 18. The CDR3 spans 20 residues. CDR3: CASSFATVYSGTGIGNTIYF. The CDR3 DNA is TGTGCCAGCAGCTTCGCGACGGTCTACTCAGGGACAGGGATTGGAAACACCATATATTTT.

The rearrangement links TRBV10-1 to TRBJ2-3; possible D gene TRBD1, 6 bases. Per germline, CDR1 WNHNN and CDR2 SYGVQD (reference sequence). The CDR3 covers 11 residues. Trimming stripped 10 bases from V and 4 bases from J, with 9 bases between. The CDR3 sequence is CAIPGADTQYF. The DNA for the CDR3 is TGCGCCATTCCAGGGGCAGATACGCAGTATTTT.

This clone appeared a few times. This rearrangement joins TRBV5-6 to TRBJ2-4; TRBD2 agrees at 14 bases. Germline trimming cut 0 bases from V and 1 base from J; bases unmatched to any gene: 6. The CDR3 spans 19 residues. The germline V gene encodes CDR1 SGHDT and CDR2 YYEEEE. The CDR3 region has the DNA TGTGCCAGCAGCTTGGGGGGACTAGCGGGAGCGAGTGCCAAAAACATTCAGTACTTC. Its protein is CASSLGGLAGASAKNIQYF. Full variable domain (rest looked up from reference TRBV5-6 and TRBJ2-4): DAGVTQSPTHLIKTRGQQVTLRCSPKSGHDTVSWYQQALGQGPQFIFQYYEEEERQRGNFPDRFSGHQFPNYSSELNVNALLLGDSALYLCASSLGGLAGASAKNIQYFGAGTRLSVL.

The chain couples TRBV5-1 to TRBJ2-5; TRBD1 or TRBD2 may be the D gene (6 bases each). The V gene's germline CDR1 is SGHRS and CDR2 YFSETQ. V shed 0 bases and J shed 2 bases, with 11 bases lying between them. This CDR3 has 15 residues. CDR3 coding DNA: TGCGCCAGCAGCTTGGAAGGGGGAGGACAAGAGACCCAGTACTTC. Protein product: CASSLEGGGQETQYF.

The chain has TRBV7-5 and TRBJ2-5; the table's D call TRBD2 went unverified against the DNA. TRBV7-5 is tagged as a pseudogene. The CDR3 contains 12 residues. In DNA form, the CDR3 reads TGTGTCAGAAGCTTAAGTCGGGAGACCCAGTACTTC. Translating gives CVRSLSRETQYF.

V and J are TRBV27 and TRBJ2-7; TRBD1 is a possible D gene (7 bases). The CDR3 length is 14 residues. V lost 5 bases and J 3 bases, leaving 14 bases between the germline ends. The germline CDR1 and CDR2 sequences are MNHEY and SMNVEV (reference sequence). CDR3 nucleotide sequence: TGTGCCAGCAGTCGGGGGACAGAATACTACGAGCAGTACTTC. Encoded protein: CASSRGTEYYEQYF.

This clone has a single count. The chain couples TRBV10-3 to TRBJ2-1, with 11 bases fitting TRBD2. The CDR3 is 14 amino acids. The junction had 3 bases not matched to a gene; V was cut back by 4 bases and J by 7 bases. From germline, CDR1 is ENHRY and CDR2 SYGVKD. The chain's CDR3 is CAISGLAGGNEQFF. As DNA, the CDR3 is TGTGCCATCAGTGGGCTAGCGGGGGGAAATGAGCAGTTCTTC.

The chain recombines TRBV7-9 with TRBJ2-7; D not certain. V lost 3 bases and J 4 bases, leaving 7 bases between the germline ends. The germline gives CDR1 SEHNR, CDR2 FQNEAQ (reference sequence). The CDR3 length is 12 residues. DNA of the CDR3: TGTGCCAGCAGCTTCAGGCAATACGAGCAGTACTTC. Protein product: CASSFRQYEQYF.

This clone was recorded a few times. The V and J genes are TRBV6-5 and TRBJ1-6; the D gene is possibly TRBD1 (6 bases). The CDR3 is 13 amino acids. Germline-derived CDR1 and CDR2 are MNHEY and SVGAGI. Trimming took 5 bases from V and 7 from J, leaving 9 bases between them. CDR3 sequence: CASSLGGNSPLHF. The DNA for the CDR3 is TGTGCCAGCAGTCTAGGGGGGAATTCACCCCTCCACTTT.

The chain uses TRBV11-3 and TRBJ2-1; D unclear. The CDR3 is 15 residues long. V lost 1 base to trimming and J lost 6 bases, with 13 bases between them. The germline V gene has CDR1 SGHNT and CDR2 YENEEA. The chain's CDR3 is CASSLGPVGANEQFF. The CDR3, as DNA: TGTGCCAGCAGCTTAGGGCCTGTTGGCGCCAATGAGCAGTTCTTC.

The J gene is TRBJ2-3, the V gene TRBV9; 9 bases agree with TRBD2. The CDR3 covers 16 residues. The junction had 5 bases not matched to a gene; V was cut back by 3 bases and J by 0 bases. Germline assignment: CDR1 SGDLS and CDR2 YYNGEE. As DNA, the CDR3 is TGTGCCAGCAGCGATAGCGGGGGCACTAGCACAGATACGCAGTATTTT. This gives the protein CASSDSGGTSTDTQYF.

The chain is built from TRBV4-2 and TRBJ2-1; D may be TRBD1 or TRBD2 (6 bases each). The V end was cut by 0 bases, the J end by 4 bases, with 13 bases between. CDR3 length equals 16 residues. The germline V gene has CDR1 LGHNA and CDR2 YNFKEQ. The CDR3 DNA reads as TGTGCCAGCAGCCAAGATCGAGGGGGGAGATACAATGAGCAGTTCTTC. Its protein product is CASSQDRGGRYNEQFF.

The gene calls are TRBV6-5 and TRBJ1-1; the D is unclear. Looked up from germline, CDR1 is MNHEY and CDR2 is SVGAGI. V shed 0 bases and J shed 6 bases, with 11 bases lying between them. There are 14 residues in the CDR3. In nucleotides, the CDR3 is TGTGCCAGCAGTTACTCGTCGTCCGGGGCTGAAGCTTTCTTT. Encoded protein: CASSYSSSGAEAFF.

This clone came up a few times. The chain uses TRBV19 and TRBJ2-1; 8 bases align to TRBD1. Germline-derived CDR1 and CDR2 are LNHDA and SQIVND (reference sequence). V gave up 4 bases and J gave up 5 bases; unmatched junction bases: 4. CDR3 size: 14 residues. CDR3 nucleotides: TGTGCCAGTAGTAGACAGGGGACGAACAATGAGCAGTTCTTC. As protein: CASSRQGTNNEQFF.

The chain has TRBV7-6 and TRBJ1-3; D unclear. This CDR3 has 14 amino acids. Germline CDR1 is SGHVS and CDR2 is FNYEAQ. The ends were cut back, 5 bases at V and 0 bases at J, with 8 bases in the middle. The DNA of the CDR3 is TGTGCCAGCAGCCCTTGGGGCTCTGGAAACACCATATATTTT. Its protein is CASSPWGSGNTIYF.

The gene calls are TRBV30 and TRBJ2-1; the D is unclear. Trimming removed 0 bases at V and 8 bases at J, with 11 bases between. Germline lookup yields CDR1 GTSNPN and CDR2 SVGIG (reference sequence). There are 13 residues in the CDR3. The CDR3 sequence: CAWSVGQSDEQFF. The CDR3 DNA sequence: TGTGCCTGGAGTGTAGGCCAGTCTGATGAGCAGTTCTTC.

The chain carries TRBV7-6 and TRBJ1-1; 8 nucleotides align to TRBD1. The germline CDR1 and CDR2 sequences are SGHVS and FNYEAQ. The junction had 5 bases not matched to a gene; V was cut back by 5 bases and J by 0 bases. This CDR3 comprises 15 residues. The CDR3 here is CASSAGQEMNTEAFF. Here the CDR3 DNA reads TGTGCCAGCAGCGCGGGACAGGAGATGAACACTGAAGCTTTCTTT.

The chain is built from TRBV11-2 and TRBJ1-1; D remains unclear. CDR3 length: 14 amino acids. Germline V gene lookup returns CDR1 SGHAT and CDR2 FQNNGV. The ends were cut back, 1 base at V and 5 bases at J, with 11 bases in the middle. The CDR3 DNA reads TGTGCCAGCAGCTTAGGCGACATTGGGACTGAAGCTTTCTTT. As protein: CASSLGDIGTEAFF.

This sequence joins TRBV6-5 and TRBJ2-7; D possibly uses TRBD1 or TRBD2 (5 bases each). V shed 6 bases and J shed 1 base, with 13 bases lying between them. Germline CDR1 MNHEY, CDR2 SVGAGI. CDR3 length equals 14 residues. In DNA, the CDR3 is TGTGCCAGCAGCCCCGGGGCGGGTTCCTACGAGCAGTACTTC. Its translation is CASSPGAGSYEQYF.

This chain connects TRBV4-2 to TRBJ2-6, with 12 bases matching TRBD1. CDR3 length: 22 residues. The germline gives CDR1 LGHNA, CDR2 YNFKEQ. Germline trimming cut 0 bases from V and 4 bases from J; bases unmatched to any gene: 16. The CDR3 reads CASSQDPQLPGQGAYGANVLTF. CDR3 coding DNA: TGTGCCAGCAGCCAAGATCCACAACTTCCGGGACAGGGGGCGTACGGGGCCAACGTCCTGACTTTC.